This T cell receptor (beta chain) was found in a study of OX40 agonist ivuxolimab in advanced cancers. Turning to the study itself: Subjects had a mean age of roughly 57 years, with a range of about 23 to 90; around 83% were male.

General study results and limits: Relative to CD4+, CD8+ T cells held more expanded clones on average. Within 6 weeks, CD4+ and CD8+ blood T cells expanded clonally at 0.1 to 3.0 mg/kg.

The assay was immunoSEQ multiplex PCR, and TCRdb's table has in-frame clones only and misses some. The sample contains fewer than 85,000 clones, roughly 88% of which appear only once. The CDR3 has 20 amino acids. In germline, CDR1 is GTSNPN, CDR2 SVGIG (reference sequence). The V gene lost 2 bases and the J gene lost 0 bases, with 28 bases spanning the gap. A word on this clone: Its antigen is undetermined.

This sample comprised CD4+ or CD8+ T cells sorted from blood, obtained in a trial of the OX40 agonist ivuxolimab. The receptor comes from an adult with an advanced solid tumor such as melanoma, head and neck, liver or kidney cancer. V is TRBV30 and J is TRBJ1-1; D gene uncertain. Here the CDR3 DNA reads TGTGCCTGGAGTCCGTACGGATCTTTATACGGGAGAAGGATGAACACTGAAGCTTTCTTT. Its protein is CAWSPYGSLYGRRMNTEAFF.